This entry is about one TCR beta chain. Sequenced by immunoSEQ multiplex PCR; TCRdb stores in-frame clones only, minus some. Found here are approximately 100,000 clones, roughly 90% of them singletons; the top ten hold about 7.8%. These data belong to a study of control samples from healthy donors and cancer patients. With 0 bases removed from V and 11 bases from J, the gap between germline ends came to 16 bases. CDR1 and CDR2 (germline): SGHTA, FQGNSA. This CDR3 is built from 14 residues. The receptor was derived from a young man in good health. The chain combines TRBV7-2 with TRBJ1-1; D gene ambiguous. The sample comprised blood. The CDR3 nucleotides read TGTGCCAGCAGCTTAGCGAACCCCTGGAACGAGGCTTTCTTT. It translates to CASSLANPWNEAFF.